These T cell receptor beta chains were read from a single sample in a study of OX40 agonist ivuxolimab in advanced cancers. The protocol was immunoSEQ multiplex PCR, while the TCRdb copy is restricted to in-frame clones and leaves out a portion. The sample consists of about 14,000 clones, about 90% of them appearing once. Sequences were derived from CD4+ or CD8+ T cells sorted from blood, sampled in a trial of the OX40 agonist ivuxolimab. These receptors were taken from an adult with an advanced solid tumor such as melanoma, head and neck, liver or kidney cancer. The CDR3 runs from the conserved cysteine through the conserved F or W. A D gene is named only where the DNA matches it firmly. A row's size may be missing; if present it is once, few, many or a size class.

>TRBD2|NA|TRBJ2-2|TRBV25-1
CASSEGWRGGGELFF
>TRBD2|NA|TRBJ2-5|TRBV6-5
CASSYRSGTIETQYF
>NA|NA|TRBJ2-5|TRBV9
CASSVGTDVFQETQYF
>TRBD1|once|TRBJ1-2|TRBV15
CATSRDPTGTGRRGYTF
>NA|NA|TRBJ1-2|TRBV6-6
CASSYSMGDILKSYTF
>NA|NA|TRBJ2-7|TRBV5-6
CASTFGSGSYEQYF
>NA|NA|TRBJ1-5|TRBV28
CASRGAGRQPQHF
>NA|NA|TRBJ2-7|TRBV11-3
CASSPPATGPYEQYF
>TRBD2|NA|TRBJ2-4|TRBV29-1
CSVEIRGGKNIQYF
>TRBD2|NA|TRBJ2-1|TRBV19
CASSTTSGYYNEQFF
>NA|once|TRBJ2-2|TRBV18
CASSPPSGWGTGELFF
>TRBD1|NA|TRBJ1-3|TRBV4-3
CASSQDEGRGLGNTIYF
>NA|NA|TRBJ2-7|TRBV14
CASSQLGPLNEQYF
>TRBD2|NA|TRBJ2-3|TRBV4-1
CASSQDQGGGTDTQYF
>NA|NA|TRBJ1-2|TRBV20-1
CSAKNGGYTF
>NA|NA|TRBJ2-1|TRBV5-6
CASSLPGRQSYNEQFF
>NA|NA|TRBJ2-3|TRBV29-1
CSVASRSFTDTQYF
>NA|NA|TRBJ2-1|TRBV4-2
CASSQVWAGFHEQFF
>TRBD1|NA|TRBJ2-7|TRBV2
CASSERQGTEQYF
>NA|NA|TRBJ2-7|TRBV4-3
CASSQDWGAYEQYF
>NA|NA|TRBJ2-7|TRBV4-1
CASSQESGSYEQYF
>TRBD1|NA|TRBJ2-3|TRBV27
CASSVPPGQGTDTQYF
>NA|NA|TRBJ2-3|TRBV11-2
CASSYTDTQYF
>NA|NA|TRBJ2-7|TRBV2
CASSVRDVYEQYF
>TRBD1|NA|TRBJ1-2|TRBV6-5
CASSRPGGNYGYTF
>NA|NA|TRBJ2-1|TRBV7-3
CASSLWLSPYNEQFF
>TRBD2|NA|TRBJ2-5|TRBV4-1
CASSRRRGEETQYF
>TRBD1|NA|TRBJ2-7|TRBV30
CAWGWDRASEQYF
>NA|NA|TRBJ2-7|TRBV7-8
CASSPYAGDSDEQYF
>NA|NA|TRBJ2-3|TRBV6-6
CASSTGPWRDTQYF
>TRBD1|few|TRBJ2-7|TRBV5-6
CASRNRDRVTYEQYF
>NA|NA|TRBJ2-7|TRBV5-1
CASSARGGSLMPYEQYF
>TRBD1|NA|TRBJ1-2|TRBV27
CASRTGVSYGYTF
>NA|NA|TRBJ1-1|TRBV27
CASSLFLNTEAFF
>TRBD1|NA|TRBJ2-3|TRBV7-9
CASSWLTRDRYTDTQYF
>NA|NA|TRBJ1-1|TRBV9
CASSVGGYRSNTEAFF
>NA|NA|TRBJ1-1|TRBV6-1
CASSELILELTEAFF
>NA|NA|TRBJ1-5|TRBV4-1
CASSQKTANQPQHF
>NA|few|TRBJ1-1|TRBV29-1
CSVLSDTEAFF
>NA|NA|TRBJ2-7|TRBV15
CATSRDVQGGEQYF
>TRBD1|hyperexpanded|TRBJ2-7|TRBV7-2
CASSPDRGLDEQYF
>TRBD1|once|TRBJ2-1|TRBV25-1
CASSNHRGQAGNNEQFF
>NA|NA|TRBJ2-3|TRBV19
CASSMLNNGADTQYF
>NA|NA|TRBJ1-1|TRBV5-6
CASSFAGNTEAFF
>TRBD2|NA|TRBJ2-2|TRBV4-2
CASSQEGPGLGSGELFF
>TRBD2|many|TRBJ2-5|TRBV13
CASSHPVTSGGAVETQYF
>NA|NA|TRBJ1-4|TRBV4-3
CASSQDRGNNEKLFF
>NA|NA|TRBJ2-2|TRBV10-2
CAGTPGNTGELFF
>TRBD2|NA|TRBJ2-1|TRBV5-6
CASSDTSGGSFYNEQFF
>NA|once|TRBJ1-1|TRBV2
CASSVYPTNTEAFF
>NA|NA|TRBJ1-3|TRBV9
CASMGRSGNTIYF
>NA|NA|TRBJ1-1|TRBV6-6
CASSYGARTEAFF
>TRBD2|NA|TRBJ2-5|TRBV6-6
CASSYRGGETQYF